One sample yielded the 5 T cell receptor beta chains listed below, sequenced in a study of T cell responses to AZD1222 COVID-19 vaccine. The method was immunoSEQ multiplex PCR; TCRdb's version includes in-frame clones alone and lacks a portion of them. The sample lists around 130,000 clones; approximately 90% were seen once. Sequenced here: peripheral blood, sampled 28 days after the second AZD1222 dose. Receptors originate from an adult who received the AZD1222 COVID-19 vaccine.

The chain carries TRBV4-1 and TRBJ1-1; TRBD1 aligns across 7 bases. This CDR3 is built from 14 residues. Germline V lookup: CDR1 MGHRA, CDR2 YSYEKL. V was clipped by 1 base and J by 3 bases; unmatched bases: 2. CDR3 in amino acids: CASSQGGQDTEAFF. The CDR3 DNA reads as TGCGCCAGCAGCCAAGGCGGACAGGACACTGAAGCTTTCTTT.

The CDR3 spells CASSPQATGQGAISGYTF. CDR3 coding DNA: TGTGCCAGCTCACCCCAGGCGACCGGACAGGGGGCGATAAGTGGCTACACCTTC. V and J are TRBV18 and TRBJ1-2; 11 bases fit TRBD1. This CDR3 comprises 18 residues. Per germline, CDR1 KGHSH and CDR2 LQKENI. V was clipped by 3 bases and J by 7 bases; unmatched bases: 16.

The chain employs TRBV9 and TRBJ2-5; 9 bases align to TRBD2. This CDR3 is built from 21 residues. The J segment lost 3 bases and the V segment lost 0 bases, leaving 21 bases of the junction unmatched. From germline, CDR1 is SGDLS and CDR2 YYNGEE. Written as DNA, the CDR3 is TGTGCCAGCAGCGTAGGGGGGGTTTTTGGGAGCGTAGCGGGAGTCGAAGAGACCCAGTACTTC. Translating gives CASSVGGVFGSVAGVEETQYF.

The chain combines TRBV18 with TRBJ1-2, with no clear D. Germline V gene sequence: CDR1 KGHSH, CDR2 LQKENI. This CDR3 is 13 amino acids long. V shed 2 bases and J shed 3 bases, with 7 bases lying between them. The chain's CDR3 is CASSPDGDYGYTF. CDR3 nucleotides: TGTGCCAGCTCACCAGACGGGGACTATGGCTACACCTTC.

V usage is TRBV4-1 and J usage is TRBJ2-7; D possibly corresponds to TRBD1 (6 bases). Trimming cost V 1 base and J 2 bases, with 12 bases left between them. This CDR3 spans 15 amino acids. Germline V gene data show CDR1 as MGHRA and CDR2 as YSYEKL. The CDR3 is CASSQGGAGAYEQYF. The CDR3 nucleotides read TGCGCCAGCAGCCAAGGAGGGGCAGGGGCCTACGAGCAGTACTTC.